These T cell receptor beta chains were read from a single sample in a study of identical twins. TCRdb ran MiXCR on the 5' RACE reads and lists one entry per CDR3 protein. The sample contains 600,000 to 850,000 distinct CDR3 sequences, about 20% of which appear only once. The sample was also reused in another study, on T cells expressing NK-cell markers.

The sample comprised PBMCs. These receptors were obtained from a woman under 30 in good health. Both conserved end residues are part of each CDR3. D genes are given only for firm matches. The size of a clone is reported for some rows only, either as once, few or many, or as a class for expanded clones.

CASSYWESSYEQYF,TGTGCCAGCAGTTACTGGGAGAGCTCCTACGAGCAGTACTTC,few,TRBV6-5,NA,TRBJ2-7
CAISGPSGSETQYF,TGTGCCATCAGTGGTCCTAGCGGGAGTGAGACCCAGTACTTC,NA,TRBV10-3,TRBD2,TRBJ2-5
CASSRGLSTDTQYF,TGCGCCAGCAGCCGTGGACTCAGCACAGATACGCAGTATTTT,many,TRBV5-1,NA,TRBJ2-3
CASSSQGLNTEAFF,TGTGCCAGCAGCTCACAGGGACTGAACACTGAAGCTTTCTTT,NA,TRBV7-2,NA,TRBJ1-1
CAISDSPNYGYTF,TGTGCCATCAGTGATAGCCCGAACTATGGCTACACCTTC,few,TRBV10-3,NA,TRBJ1-2
CASCLLPRSGLLNVQYF,TGTGCCAGCTGCCTCCTCCCCCGTTCGGGACTCCTTAACGTCCAGTACTTC,NA,TRBV3-1,NA,TRBJ2-5
CASSVRQEVVGGTDTQYF,TGTGCCAGCAGCGTACGACAGGAAGTTGTCGGGGGCACAGATACGCAGTATTTT,NA,TRBV9,NA,TRBJ2-3
CASSLAAAGMETQYF,TGTGCCAGCAGCTTGGCGGCAGCTGGGATGGAGACCCAGTACTTC,few,TRBV5-5,NA,TRBJ2-5
CASSLYSGRAFNEQFF,TGTGCCAGTAGCCTATATAGCGGGAGGGCCTTCAATGAGCAGTTCTTC,few,TRBV19,TRBD2,TRBJ2-1
CASSHRTGSAEAFF,TGTGCCAGCAGTCACAGGACAGGGTCCGCTGAAGCTTTCTTT,few,TRBV6-5,TRBD1,TRBJ1-1
CASSPGSWETQYF,TGTGCCAGCAGTCCCGGGAGCTGGGAGACCCAGTACTTC,few,TRBV12-3/TRBV12-4,NA,TRBJ2-5
CASSPGTRLTDTQYF,TGTGCCAGCAGTCCCGGGACTAGGCTCACAGATACGCAGTATTTT,NA,TRBV27,TRBD2,TRBJ2-3
CASSLTGTLGYEQYF,TGTGCCAGCAGTTTAACCGGGACGTTGGGGTACGAGCAGTACTTC,NA,TRBV27,NA,TRBJ2-7
CASSYDPILEQYF,TGTGCCAGCAGTTACGACCCGATCCTCGAGCAGTACTTC,NA,TRBV6-5,NA,TRBJ2-7
CASSFTSVSYNEQFF,TGCGCCAGCAGCTTTACTAGCGTCTCCTACAATGAGCAGTTCTTC,NA,TRBV5-1,TRBD2,TRBJ2-1
CASSLSDSDGYTF,TGTGCCAGCAGCCTGTCGGACAGCGATGGCTACACCTTC,NA,TRBV3-1,NA,TRBJ1-2
CASSFGPGDQPQHF,TGTGCCAGCAGTTTTGGGCCAGGGGATCAGCCCCAGCATTTT,NA,TRBV12-3/TRBV12-4,NA,TRBJ1-5
CASSQPGTRVFAEQYF,TGTGCCAGCAGCCAACCCGGGACTAGGGTTTTTGCCGAGCAGTACTTC,few,TRBV3-1,TRBD2,TRBJ2-7
CATSRRAGYSTDTQYF,TGTGCCACCAGCAGACGAGCAGGGTATAGCACAGATACGCAGTATTTT,NA,TRBV15,NA,TRBJ2-3
CASSTFQAGVQETQYF,TGCGCCAGCAGCACGTTCCAAGCGGGGGTCCAAGAGACCCAGTACTTC,NA,TRBV5-1,TRBD2,TRBJ2-5
CASSEREKLFF,TGCGCCAGCAGTGAGAGGGAAAAACTGTTTTTT,NA,TRBV10-2,NA,TRBJ1-4
CASSSAGPNQPQHF,TGTGCCAGCAGCAGCGCGGGACCCAATCAGCCCCAGCATTTT,few,TRBV6-1,NA,TRBJ1-5
CASSSSYQPQHF,TGTGCCAGCAGTTCTTCATATCAGCCCCAGCATTTT,NA,TRBV6-2/TRBV6-3,NA,TRBJ1-5
CSVDKLMNTEAFF,TGCAGCGTTGATAAGCTAATGAACACTGAAGCTTTCTTT,few,TRBV29-1,NA,TRBJ1-1
CASSSGQGAVGNEQFF,TGTGCCAGCAGCTCGGGACAGGGGGCGGTCGGTAATGAGCAGTTCTTC,few,TRBV7-9,TRBD1,TRBJ2-1
CASINQLGRTEAFF,TGTGCCAGCATCAATCAATTGGGACGCACTGAAGCTTTCTTT,few,TRBV12-3/TRBV12-4,NA,TRBJ1-1
CASLVGEGSYEQYF,TGTGCCAGCTTAGTAGGGGAGGGCTCCTACGAGCAGTACTTC,NA,TRBV6-1,TRBD2,TRBJ2-7
CASSFRAGRDEQFF,TGTGCCAGCAGCTTCCGGGCCGGGAGGGATGAGCAGTTCTTC,NA,TRBV5-6,TRBD2,TRBJ2-1
CASSLWTGPSYEQYF,TGTGCCAGCAGCTTGTGGACAGGGCCCTCCTACGAGCAGTACTTC,NA,TRBV7-3,TRBD1,TRBJ2-7
CASSPNYDQPQHF,TGTGCCAGCTCACCAAATTATGATCAGCCCCAGCATTTT,few,TRBV18,NA,TRBJ1-5
CASRELQETQYF,TGCGCCAGCAGGGAGCTACAAGAGACCCAGTACTTC,NA,TRBV10-2,NA,TRBJ2-5
CATSWGTSGNNEQFF,TGTGCCACCAGCTGGGGAACTAGCGGAAACAATGAGCAGTTCTTC,few,TRBV15,TRBD2,TRBJ2-1
CSARLLYEQYF,TGCAGTGCCCGACTCCTCTACGAGCAGTACTTC,NA,TRBV20-1,NA,TRBJ2-7
CASTGSWNSPLHF,TGTGCCAGCACCGGGAGCTGGAATTCACCCCTCCACTTT,NA,TRBV6-6,NA,TRBJ1-6
CSAPPGADRGPYEQYF,TGCAGTGCTCCCCCCGGAGCGGACAGAGGTCCCTACGAGCAGTACTTC,few,TRBV20-1,NA,TRBJ2-7
CASSPRGGRGETQYF,TGTGCCAGCAGTCCCCGCGGAGGAAGGGGAGAGACCCAGTACTTC,NA,TRBV12-3/TRBV12-4,NA,TRBJ2-5
CAIRGRGDQPQHF,TGTGCCATCAGGGGACGGGGGGACCAGCCCCAGCATTTT,few,TRBV10-3,NA,TRBJ1-5
CASTNARGRGDEQFF,TGTGCCAGCACCAACGCGAGAGGGAGGGGCGATGAGCAGTTCTTC,NA,TRBV6-1,TRBD2,TRBJ2-1
CSAVGPGPTQETQYF,TGCAGTGCTGTTGGCCCGGGACCAACCCAAGAGACCCAGTACTTC,few,TRBV20-1,NA,TRBJ2-5
CASSKDAGGYTF,TGTGCCAGCAGCAAAGACGCGGGCGGCTACACCTTC,NA,TRBV21-1,NA,TRBJ1-2
CASSETETNQPQHF,TGTGCCAGTTCCGAGACAGAAACTAATCAGCCCCAGCATTTT,NA,TRBV6-1,NA,TRBJ1-5
CSARDRFLETQYF,TGCAGTGCTAGAGATCGATTTCTGGAGACCCAGTACTTC,few,TRBV20-1,NA,TRBJ2-5